The 5 T cell receptor beta chains presented below share a single source sample, sequenced in a study of blood T cell repertoires in COVID-19. Produced via immunoSEQ multiplex PCR; TCRdb's table is partial and in-frame only. The sample carries around 190,000 clones, 84% recorded once. What was sequenced was peripheral blood. The receptor source for this set is a human donor in a cohort sampled during active COVID-19.

This clone was picked up a small number of times. CDR3 bases: TGTGCCAGTAGTATCAAGGGAGGGAGCTACACCTTC. It is translated as CASSIKGGSYTF. The genes are TRBV19 and TRBJ1-2, with no clear D. The CDR3 runs to 12 residues. Trimming took 3 bases from V and 9 from J, leaving 11 bases between them. The germline V gene has CDR1 LNHDA and CDR2 SQIVND (reference sequence).

V is TRBV5-6 and J is TRBJ1-5, with 7 bases identical to TRBD1. The junction had 0 bases not matched to a gene; V was cut back by 4 bases and J by 5 bases. CDR1 is SGHDT, CDR2 YYEEEE, per germline. This CDR3 contains 12 residues. The CDR3 is CASSTGDQPQHF. CDR3 in DNA: TGTGCCAGCAGCACAGGGGATCAGCCCCAGCATTTT.

In this sample, this clone turned up a few times. V gene TRBV6-5 combines with J gene TRBJ1-3; no clear D. The V gene lost 8 bases and the J gene lost 4 bases, with 15 bases spanning the gap. The CDR3 totals 14 residues. Germline CDR1 is MNHEY and CDR2 is SVGAGI. The CDR3 DNA follows: TGTGCCAGCCATGTTATGGGAGCAGGAAACACCATATATTTT. Translation: CASHVMGAGNTIYF.

The chain employs TRBV2 and TRBJ2-1; maybe TRBD1 (6 bases). Trimming cost V 10 bases and J 0 bases, with 10 bases left between them. Germline-derived CDR1 and CDR2 are SNHLY and FYNNEI. The CDR3 runs to 13 residues. CDR3 region: CAKDRGSYNEQFF. CDR3 nucleotide sequence: TGTGCCAAGGACAGAGGCTCCTACAATGAGCAGTTCTTC.

CDR3 in DNA: TGCGCCAGCAGCCAGGGACTAGCGGGGAGCTCCTACAATGAGCAGTTCTTC. Translated: CASSQGLAGSSYNEQFF. The rearrangement uses TRBV4-1 and TRBJ2-1; 13 bases fit TRBD2. The J segment lost 0 bases and the V segment lost 3 bases, leaving 2 bases of the junction unmatched. This CDR3 is 17 amino acids long. Germline V gene sequence: CDR1 MGHRA, CDR2 YSYEKL.